The clone carrying this T cell receptor beta chain was seen a few times. Its matching antigen is unknown. With 1 base clipped from V and 5 bases from J, the junction kept 4 bases outside the gene matches. From germline, CDR1 is SGHVS and CDR2 FNYEAQ. The CDR3 spans 15 residues. This specimen belongs to a study of T-cell reconstitution after alpha-beta-depleted transplantation in children. Regarding the study as a whole: The origin of alpha-beta T cells about two months after transplant was reportedly several hundred expanded graft clones.

The library targeted TCRbeta and was prepared with unique molecular identifiers. TCRdb re-called the PCR reads through MiXCR, storing one row per CDR3 protein. The sample records a few hundred thousand distinct CDR3 sequences, around 16% being singletons. Sequences were derived from PBMCs, mostly from graft donor cells, sampled 360 days after TCRalphabeta/CD19-depleted stem cell transplant. The rearrangement uses TRBV7-6 and TRBJ2-2, with 7 nucleotides matching TRBD2. The clonotype was recovered from a boy younger than two who had a stem cell transplant for Wiskott-Aldrich syndrome, so the T cells may come from the graft donor. For the CDR3, the DNA is TGTGCCAGCAGCTTAGTTCCAGCGGGGACCGGGGAGCTGTTTTTT. Its protein is CASSLVPAGTGELFF.